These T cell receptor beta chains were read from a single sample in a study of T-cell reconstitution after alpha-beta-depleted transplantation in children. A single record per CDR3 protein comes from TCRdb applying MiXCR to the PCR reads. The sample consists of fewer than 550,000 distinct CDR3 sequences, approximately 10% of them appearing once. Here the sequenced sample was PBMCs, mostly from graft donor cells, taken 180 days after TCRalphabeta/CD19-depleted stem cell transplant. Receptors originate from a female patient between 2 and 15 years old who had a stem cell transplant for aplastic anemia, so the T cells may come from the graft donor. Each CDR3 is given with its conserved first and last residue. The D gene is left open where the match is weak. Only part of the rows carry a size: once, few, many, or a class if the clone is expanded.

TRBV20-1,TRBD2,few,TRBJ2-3,CSARDTGTSGRDTQYF,TGCAGTGCTAGAGATACCGGGACTAGCGGGAGGGATACGCAGTATTTT
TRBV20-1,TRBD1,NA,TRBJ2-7,CSARRGTGYSYEQYF,TGCAGTGCTAGAAGGGGGACAGGGTACTCCTACGAGCAGTACTTC
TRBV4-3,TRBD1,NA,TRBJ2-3,CASSQIGQVDTQYF,TGCGCCAGCAGCCAAATTGGACAGGTGGATACGCAGTATTTT
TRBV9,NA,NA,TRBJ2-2,CASSAGQFTGELFF,TGTGCCAGCAGCGCGGGACAATTCACCGGGGAGCTGTTTTTT
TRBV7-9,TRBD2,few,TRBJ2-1,CASSLLGLAWNNEQFF,TGTGCCAGCAGCTTACTGGGACTAGCATGGAACAATGAGCAGTTCTTC
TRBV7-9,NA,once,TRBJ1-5,CASSLPWSNQPQHF,TGTGCCAGCAGCTTACCATGGAGCAATCAGCCCCAGCATTTT
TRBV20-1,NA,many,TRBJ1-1,CSAREEAENTEAFF,TGCAGTGCTAGAGAAGAGGCCGAGAACACTGAAGCTTTCTTT
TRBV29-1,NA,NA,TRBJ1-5,CSVEGTSNQPQHF,TGCAGCGTTGAAGGGACAAGTAATCAGCCCCAGCATTTT
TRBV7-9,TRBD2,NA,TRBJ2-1,CASRPPGLADPYNEQFF,TGTGCCAGCAGGCCTCCGGGACTAGCGGACCCCTACAATGAGCAGTTCTTC
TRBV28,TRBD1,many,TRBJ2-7,CASSLSAGTGSYEQYF,TGTGCCAGCAGTTTATCCGCGGGGACAGGTTCCTACGAGCAGTACTTC
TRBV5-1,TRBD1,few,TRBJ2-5,CASASGTGGGETQYF,TGCGCCAGCGCCTCCGGGACAGGGGGTGGGGAGACCCAGTACTTC
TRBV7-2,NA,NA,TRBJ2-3,CASTFVTGGADTQYF,TGTGCCAGCACCTTCGTAACCGGGGGCGCAGATACGCAGTATTTT
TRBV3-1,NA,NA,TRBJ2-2,CASSQSGAGELFF,TGTGCCAGCAGCCAATCAGGGGCCGGGGAGCTGTTTTTT
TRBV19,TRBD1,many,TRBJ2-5,CASSILDRGRGETQYF,TGTGCCAGTAGTATTCTGGACAGGGGGCGCGGCGAGACCCAGTACTTC
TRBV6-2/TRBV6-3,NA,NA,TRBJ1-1,CASRKRQDYRTEAFF,TGTGCCAGCAGAAAAAGACAGGACTACCGGACTGAAGCTTTCTTT
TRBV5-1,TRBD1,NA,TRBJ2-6,CASSLARQGLSGANVLTF,TGCGCCAGCAGCTTGGCTCGACAGGGGTTGTCTGGGGCCAACGTCCTGACTTTC